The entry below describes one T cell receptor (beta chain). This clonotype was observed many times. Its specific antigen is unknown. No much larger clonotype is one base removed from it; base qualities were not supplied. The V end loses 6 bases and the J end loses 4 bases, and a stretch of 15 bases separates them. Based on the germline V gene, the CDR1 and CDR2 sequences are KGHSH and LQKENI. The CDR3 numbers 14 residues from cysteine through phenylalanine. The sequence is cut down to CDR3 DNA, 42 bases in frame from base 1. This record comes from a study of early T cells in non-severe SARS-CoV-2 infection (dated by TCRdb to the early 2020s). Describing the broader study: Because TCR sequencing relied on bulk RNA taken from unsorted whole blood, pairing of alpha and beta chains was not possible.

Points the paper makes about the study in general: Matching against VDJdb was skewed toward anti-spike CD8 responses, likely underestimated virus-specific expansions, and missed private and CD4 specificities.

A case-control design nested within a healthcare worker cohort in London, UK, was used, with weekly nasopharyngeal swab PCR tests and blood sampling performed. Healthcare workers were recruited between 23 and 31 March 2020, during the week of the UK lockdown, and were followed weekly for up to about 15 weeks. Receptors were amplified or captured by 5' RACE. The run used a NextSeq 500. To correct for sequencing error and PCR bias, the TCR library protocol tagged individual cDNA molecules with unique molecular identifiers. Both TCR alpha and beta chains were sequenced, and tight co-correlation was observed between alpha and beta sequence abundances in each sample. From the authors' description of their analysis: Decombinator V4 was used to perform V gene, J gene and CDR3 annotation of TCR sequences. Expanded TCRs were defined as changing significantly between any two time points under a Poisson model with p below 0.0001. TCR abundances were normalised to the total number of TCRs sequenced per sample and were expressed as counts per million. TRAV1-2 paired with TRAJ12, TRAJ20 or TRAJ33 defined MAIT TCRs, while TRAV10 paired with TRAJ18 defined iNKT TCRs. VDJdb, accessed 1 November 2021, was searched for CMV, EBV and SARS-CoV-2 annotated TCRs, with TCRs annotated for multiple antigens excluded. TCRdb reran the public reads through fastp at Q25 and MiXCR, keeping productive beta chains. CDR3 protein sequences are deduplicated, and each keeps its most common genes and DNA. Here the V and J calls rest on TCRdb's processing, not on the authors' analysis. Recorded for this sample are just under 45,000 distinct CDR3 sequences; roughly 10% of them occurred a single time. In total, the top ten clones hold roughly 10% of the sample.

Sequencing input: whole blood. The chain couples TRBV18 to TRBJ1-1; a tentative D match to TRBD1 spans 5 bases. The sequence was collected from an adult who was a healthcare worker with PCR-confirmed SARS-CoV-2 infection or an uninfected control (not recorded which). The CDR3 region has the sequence CASSLSAGGTEAFF. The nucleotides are TGTGCCAGCTCCCTGTCCGCGGGGGGCACTGAAGCTTTCTTT.